Presented here are 20 T cell receptor beta chains from one specimen sequenced in a study of blood T cell repertoires in COVID-19. Produced via immunoSEQ multiplex PCR; TCRdb's table is partial and in-frame only. The sample yields roughly 150,000 clones, 65% to 90% seen once. Material: peripheral blood. The receptors stem from a woman aged 45-65 years in a cohort sampled during active or convalescent COVID-19.

The chain joins TRBV27 to TRBJ1-4; 8 bases are shared with TRBD1. Germline V gene lookup returns CDR1 MNHEY and CDR2 SMNVEV (reference sequence). With 6 bases clipped from V and 8 bases from J, the junction kept 8 bases outside the gene matches. This CDR3 contains 14 residues. Here the CDR3 DNA reads TGTGCCAGCAGGATGACAGGGGAACGAGAAAAACTGTTTTTT. It specifies CASRMTGEREKLFF.

This rearrangement joins TRBV12-3 or TRBV12-4 to TRBJ1-2, with D maybe TRBD1 (6 bases). The CDR3 is made up of 13 amino acids. V lost 5 bases, J lost 3 bases, and 10 bases lay in between. CDR3 in amino acids: CASSLKGDYGYTF. CDR3 DNA sequence: TGTGCCAGCAGTCTTAAGGGGGACTATGGCTACACCTTC.

This chain links TRBV2 with TRBJ2-3; maybe TRBD2 (7 bases). CDR3 size: 15 residues. V was clipped by 4 bases and J by 1 base, with 12 bases between them. Per germline, CDR1 SNHLY and CDR2 FYNNEI. The CDR3 DNA reads as TGTGCCAGCAGTGTCTCGGGGGGCGGCACAGATACGCAGTATTTT. As protein: CASSVSGGGTDTQYF.

The rearrangement joins TRBV10-3 to TRBJ1-2; the match to TRBD1 covers 7 bases. After removal of 0 bases from V and 10 bases from J, the junction contained 8 bases not matched to a gene. CDR3 length: 14 amino acids. From germline, CDR1 is ENHRY and CDR2 SYGVKD. The CDR3 reads CAISESGRGNDYTF. CDR3 coding DNA: TGTGCCATCAGTGAGTCGGGCAGGGGGAATGACTACACCTTC.

The chain has TRBV10-1 and TRBJ1-5, with D hard to call. The CDR3 contains 16 residues. V was clipped by 6 bases and J by 1 base, with 16 bases between them. Germline CDR1 WNHNN, CDR2 SYGVQD (reference sequence). CDR3 sequence reads: CASRGTTKPSNQPQHF. The CDR3 DNA follows: TGCGCCAGCAGGGGCACCACGAAACCAAGCAATCAGCCCCAGCATTTT.

This clone has just one count. This chain links TRBV7-9 with TRBJ1-1; no clear D. CDR3 size: 15 residues. V gave up 1 base and J gave up 2 bases, with 11 bases separating them. CDR1 is SEHNR and CDR2 is FQNEAQ in the germline V gene (reference sequence). The CDR3 protein is CASSLVGQTNTEAFF. Written as DNA, the CDR3 is TGTGCCAGCAGCTTAGTTGGTCAGACAAACACTGAAGCTTTCTTT.

In this sample, this clone turned up many times. Other DNA sequences from this sample encode an identical CDR3 as well. CDR3 nucleotide sequence: TGTGCCAGCAGCAAAGAGAGGGAGACTGTTTCTGGAAACACCATATATTTT. It translates to CASSKERETVSGNTIYF. This rearrangement joins TRBV21-1 to TRBJ1-3. TRBV21-1 is flagged as a pseudogene. The CDR3 totals 17 residues.

The chain uses TRBV19 and TRBJ1-1; D is ambiguous. V shed 3 bases and J shed 4 bases, with 6 bases lying between them. The CDR3 consists of 12 residues. Per the germline V gene, CDR1 is LNHDA and CDR2 is SQIVND (reference sequence). CDR3 residues: CASSIRGTEAFF. The CDR3 DNA follows: TGTGCCAGTAGTATCCGCGGCACTGAAGCTTTCTTT.

The genes are TRBV9 and TRBJ1-1; 8 nucleotides line up with TRBD1. The V gene end was trimmed by 4 bases and the J gene end by 5 bases; junction bases not matched to a gene: 7. The CDR3 sequence is 14 residues long. The germline CDR1 and CDR2 sequences are SGDLS and YYNGEE. Here the CDR3 DNA reads TGTGCCAGCAGCCCCCGGACAGGGAGAACTGAAGCTTTCTTT. This codes for CASSPRTGRTEAFF.

This clone was seen a single time. The chain couples TRBV4-1 to TRBJ1-3, with D hard to call. The V end was cut by 3 bases, the J end by 0 bases, with 6 bases between. Germline V CDR1 and CDR2: MGHRA, YSYEKL. CDR3 length: 14 amino acids. DNA of the CDR3: TGCGCCAGCAGCCATATTAGCTCTGGAAACACCATATATTTT. It is translated as CASSHISSGNTIYF.

The chain recombines TRBV5-5 with TRBJ2-1; 9 nucleotides align to TRBD2. Per the germline V gene, CDR1 is SGHKS and CDR2 is YYEKEE (reference sequence). V was pared by 4 bases and J by 6 bases, with 14 bases of the junction left unmatched. This CDR3 spans 17 amino acids. The CDR3 sequence is CASSAFTGTSIPNEQFF. Here the CDR3 DNA reads TGTGCCAGCAGCGCCTTTACCGGGACTAGCATCCCCAATGAGCAGTTCTTC. Variable domain in full (rest from reference TRBV5-5 and TRBJ2-1): DAGVTQSPTHLIKTRGQQVTLRCSPISGHKSVSWYQQVLGQGPQFIFQYYEKEERGRGNFPDRFSARQFPNYSSELNVNALLLGDSALYLCASSAFTGTSIPNEQFFGPGTRLTVL.

The chain employs TRBV5-1 and TRBJ2-7; 8 bases line up with TRBD1. The CDR3 sequence is 14 residues long. Per the germline V gene, CDR1 is SGHRS and CDR2 is YFSETQ. V was clipped by 4 bases and J by 3 bases; unmatched bases: 6. DNA for the CDR3: TGCGCCAGCAGCACTGGACAGGGTAGCTACGAGCAGTACTTC. Translating gives CASSTGQGSYEQYF.

The chain has TRBV10-2 and TRBJ1-2; 10 bases are a match to TRBD1. This CDR3 is built from 16 residues. Trimming removed 5 bases from V and 2 bases from J; junction bases left unmatched: 8. CDR1 and CDR2 from the germline V gene are WSHSY and SAAADI. CDR3 coding DNA: TGCGCCAGCAGTTTCGACAGGGGGCCCTTCAACTATGGCTACACCTTC. It encodes CASSFDRGPFNYGYTF.

This clone was found once. The genes are TRBV27 and TRBJ1-5, with 8 positions matching TRBD1. The CDR3 loop spans 16 amino acids. V shed 6 bases, J shed 0 bases, and the junction held 7 bases outside the gene matches. Looked up from germline, CDR1 is MNHEY and CDR2 is SMNVEV (reference sequence). CDR3 protein: CASSLQGVYSNQPQHF. The CDR3 DNA reads TGTGCCAGCAGCCTACAGGGGGTGTATAGCAATCAGCCCCAGCATTTT.

The chain recombines TRBV10-3 with TRBJ1-1, with D possibly being TRBD1 (5 bases). Germline CDR1 and CDR2: ENHRY and SYGVKD. Trimming left V 2 bases short and J 3 bases short, with 10 bases between. The CDR3 contains 14 residues. CDR3: CAISENGGDTEAFF. The CDR3 DNA sequence: TGTGCCATCAGTGAGAACGGGGGGGACACTGAAGCTTTCTTT.

V gene TRBV18 combines with J gene TRBJ2-3; 7 nucleotides align to TRBD2. Germline V gives CDR1 KGHSH, CDR2 LQKENI. This CDR3 region has 15 residues. With V trimmed by 4 bases and J by 0 bases, 4 bases remained unmatched. Written as DNA, the CDR3 is TGTGCCAGCTCACGGCTAGCGGCTAGCACAGATACGCAGTATTTT. It is translated as CASSRLAASTDTQYF.

The rearrangement joins TRBV29-1 to TRBJ2-7, with 8 bases identical to TRBD1. The CDR3 spans 13 residues. V dropped 8 bases and J dropped 7; count of bases not matched to a gene: 13. Looked up from germline, CDR1 is SQVTM and CDR2 is ANQGSEA. Here the CDR3 reads CSTSRGLMGEQYF. CDR3 coding DNA: TGCAGCACCTCCAGGGGGCTGATGGGTGAGCAGTACTTC.

As regards this clone: Other nucleotide sequences in the sample specify the same CDR3. This chain uses TRBV3-1 (or the pseudogene TRBV3-2) with TRBJ2-7; the D is unclear. The V end was cut by 2 bases, the J end by 3 bases, with 2 bases between. The CDR3 is 11 residues long. The germline CDR1 and CDR2 sequences are LGHDT and YNNKEL (reference sequence). The CDR3 region is CASSQLYEQYF. CDR3 sequence (DNA): TGTGCCAGCAGCCAACTCTACGAGCAGTACTTC.

V gene TRBV9 combines with J gene TRBJ2-1; 8 bases match TRBD2. The trim removed 5 bases at V and 8 bases at J, leaving 12 bases unmatched. CDR1 SGDLS and CDR2 YYNGEE come from the germline V gene. This CDR3 region has 15 residues. The CDR3 loop reads CASSVRGGHTDEQFF. The CDR3, as DNA: TGTGCCAGCAGTGTCCGGGGGGGACATACGGATGAGCAGTTCTTC. Based on the CDR3 plus reference TRBV9 and TRBJ2-1, the full variable domain is DSGVTQTPKHLITATGQRVTLRCSPRSGDLSVYWYQQSLDQGLQFLIQYYNGEERAKGNILERFSAQQFPDLHSELNLSSLELGDSALYFCASSVRGGHTDEQFFGPGTRLTVL.

This clone came up once. This rearrangement joins TRBV10-3 to TRBJ2-7; maybe TRBD1 (5 bases). The ends were cut back, 3 bases at V and 4 bases at J, with 10 bases in the middle. This CDR3 spans 13 amino acids. Germline V gene sequence: CDR1 ENHRY, CDR2 SYGVKD. The DNA for the CDR3 is TGTGCCATCAGTGAACCGACAGATTACGAGCAGTACTTC. Translation gives CAISEPTDYEQYF.